A single T cell receptor (beta chain) is shown here with its context. This clone's antigen is unknown. Qualities for individual bases were not recorded, and no much larger clone is one base off. V and J lose 0 bases and 7 bases, and a span of 15 bases separates them. The germline V gene gives CDR1 as LGHNA and CDR2 as YSLEER. From the cysteine through the phenylalanine, the CDR3 covers 16 amino acids. Kept here is only the CDR3 DNA, which spans 48 bases and is read in frame from base 1. TCR CDR3 regions were amplified from genomic DNA by multiplex PCR using the deep immunoSEQ assay. Extracted genomic DNA from each cell subset was spread evenly across all wells of several immunoSEQ 96-well plates, with each plate serving as a replicate. For sorted subsets, roughly 0.2 ug genomic DNA, equal to some 28,000 T cell genomes, was loaded into each replicate PCR. Purified libraries were measured with a Qubit 3.0 fluorometer, size-checked on a Bioanalyzer 2100, and measured again with the KAPA Library Quantification kit. Every immunoSEQ 96-well plate was sequenced on a separate single-read 150-cycle Illumina NextSeq 550 flow cell. Per the original workflow: Because the immunoSEQ output included only junctional sequences and no quality scores, the filtering could not be the same as the filtering used for full-length reads. Sequences were annotated with PyIR, a Python wrapper for IgBLAST v1.9, using IMGT germline references to assign V/J genes and CDR3. Any read was removed if the V/J assignment was weak (E-value above 1e-6), the CDR3 was missing, or the read contained stop codons, out-of-frame junctions, or ambiguous translated residues. V3J clonotypes were defined as sequences sharing an identical inferred V gene, J gene, and CDR3 amino acid sequence. Percentage overlap between repertoires was calculated by dividing the number of shared unique clonotypes by the size of the smaller repertoire. Three approaches were used to assess repertoire richness: RTK rarefaction, the Chao1 estimator, and Recon v2.1 estimates of unobserved clonotypes. Generation probabilities were computed with OLGA for all TCRbeta clonotypes obtained by the gDNA method from a few donors. Not all clones reach the TCRdb copy of this immuneACCESS table, which keeps in-frame sequences only. Checked studies attribute under half of the gap to unresolved V genes and leave the rest unexplained. V and J calls and clone size come straight from that table; D and trimming were deduced from the DNA. This sample holds about 1 million clones; 65% to 80% were observed only once. Of the sample, about 1.5% falls within the top ten clones.

This entry comes from a study of shared clonotypes between healthy human individuals (dated by TCRdb to about 2020). The study in broad terms: Three men and a couple of women, aged 18 to 49 years, made up the cohort. For each donor, CD4 naive and CD4 memory were each run on three plates, CD8 naive on two plates, and CD8 memory on one plate. To estimate repertoire size and how much clonotypes are shared between individuals, the study performed deep sequencing of blood TCR repertoires from about 5 healthy adults. Libraries were prepared and TCR repertoires were sequenced by different laboratories using diverse techniques, in order to increase sequencing depth and limit assay-specific biases. Between about 0.94 and 10 billion PBMCs per donor were obtained by leukapheresis.

Beyond this particular receptor, the publication reports: Incomplete sequencing was indicated by rarefaction of sorted-subset datasets, despite the large sequencing depth. Compared with non-shared clonotypes, clonotypes shared by all four sorted-subset donors had higher generation probabilities. Pairwise subsampling indicated that sequencing depth was expected to affect the degree of clonotype sharing among donors. Estimated clonotype richness was generally larger for naive than for memory subsets. Sampling was restricted to blood, and TCR repertoires in tissue are likely to differ from TCR repertoires in blood. Because the study included only a small number of donors, the genetic and exposure-history diversity represented was limited. Across several donors, approximately 4.9% of naive CD4, 3% to 3.5% of naive CD8, under 2.5% of memory CD4, and 0.4% of memory CD8 clonotypes were shared.

The donors were healthy, HIV-negative adults who had no recently reported acute infections or vaccinations. All donors were Caucasian adults living in Nashville, Tennessee, USA. Magnetic negative selection was used to enrich CD4+ T cells, after which naive cells were positively selected on CD45RA and the negative fraction became the memory subset. Blood was collected by leukapheresis, and PBMCs were isolated by Ficoll-Histopaque density gradient centrifugation and then cryopreserved in liquid nitrogen vapor phase. Analytical flow cytometry was used to check the purity and quantity of each magnetically sorted T cell population. Each sorted fraction had its genomic DNA isolated and then quantified by UV absorbance on a Nanodrop 2000c.

This clonotype was sampled from a man younger than 30 in good health. The sequencing input was memory CD4+ T cells sorted from blood. According to the study, the label for this sample's cell subset or site signals: CD45RA-negative fraction. This sequence uses TRBV4-3 and TRBJ1-4, with TRBD1 as a weak D call on 6 bases. CDR3 protein: CASSQDQGLQSEKLFF. The sequence in DNA is TGCGCCAGCAGCCAAGATCAGGGGCTTCAGAGTGAAAAACTGTTTTTT.